What follows are 20 T cell receptor beta chains derived from one specimen sequenced in a study of T cells in Graves' hyperthyroidism and ophthalmopathy. The TCR beta CDR3 regions underwent amplification using RNA transcripts as the source. With the HTBI primer set, the TCR CDR3 went through a first round of RT-PCR. MiXCR was run by TCRdb on the multiplex PCR reads, yielding one entry per CDR3 protein. The sample lists some 550,000 distinct CDR3 sequences, more than 15% occurring once. The sample was blood. These receptors all come from a woman in her forties with Graves' ophthalmopathy.

This clonotype appeared many times. V gene TRBV3-1 combines with J gene TRBJ2-2; D ambiguous. CDR3 size: 13 residues. Trimming cost V 4 bases and J 6 bases, with 9 bases left between them. From germline, CDR1 is LGHDT and CDR2 YNNKEL (reference sequence). CDR3 sequence: CASSPPLAGELFF. Written as DNA, the CDR3 is TGTGCCAGCAGCCCACCTCTTGCCGGGGAGCTGTTTTTT.

The chain couples TRBV29-1 to TRBJ2-5; D is possibly TRBD1 (5 bases). The CDR3 is 13 amino acids. Trimming cost V 7 bases and J 4 bases, with 16 bases left between them. CDR1 SQVTM and CDR2 ANQGSEA come from the germline V gene. DNA for the CDR3: TGCAGCGGGGGTCAGGGAAGAGGAGAGACCCAGTACTTC. Translating gives CSGGQGRGETQYF.

In this sample, this clonotype turned up a few times. One base away lies a much larger clone, so this may be a sequencing read error. The chain carries TRBV6-1 and TRBJ1-1; 9 positions agree with TRBD1. This CDR3 has 14 residues. Germline trimming cut 4 bases from V and 3 bases from J; bases unmatched to any gene: 3. In germline, CDR1 is MNHNS, CDR2 SASEGT. CDR3 sequence (DNA): TGTGCCAGCAGTGGACAGGGGGTGGACACTGAAGCTTTCTTT. As protein: CASSGQGVDTEAFF.

This clonotype was observed many times. The rearrangement links TRBV28 to TRBJ2-1; 10 bases are a match to TRBD2. Germline V gene lookup returns CDR1 MDHEN and CDR2 SYDVKM. Germline trimming cut 6 bases from V and 8 bases from J; bases unmatched to any gene: 13. CDR3 length: 16 residues. The CDR3 sequence: CASSPGLAEILYEQFF. CDR3 nucleotides: TGTGCCAGCAGCCCTGGACTAGCGGAGATTCTCTATGAGCAGTTCTTC.

This clonotype was observed at least ten times. The chain combines TRBV20-1 with TRBJ2-3, with unresolved D. Deletions cut 6 bases from V and 4 bases from J, with 11 bases between. The germline V gene has CDR1 DFQATT and CDR2 SNEGSKA (reference sequence). The CDR3 totals 12 residues. Written as DNA, the CDR3 is TGCAGTGCCCCGTCGGTGGCAGATACGCAGTATTTT. This sequence encodes CSAPSVADTQYF.

The CDR3 nucleotides are TGTGCCATCGGGACAGGGCTCTCAAACACCATATATTTT. This codes for CAIGTGLSNTIYF. The V and J genes are TRBV10-3 and TRBJ1-3, with 9 bases that match TRBD1. Trimming cost V 8 bases and J 6 bases; bases outside gene matches: 5. The CDR3 has 13 amino acids. Germline lookup yields CDR1 ENHRY and CDR2 SYGVKD.

This clonotype was recorded many times. This sequence joins TRBV12-3 or TRBV12-4 and TRBJ1-1; TRBD1 agrees at 9 bases. V was pared by 3 bases and J by 8 bases, with 4 bases of the junction left unmatched. The CDR3 length is 13 residues. CDR3 loop: CASSFGQGKEAFF. The CDR3 DNA is TGTGCCAGCAGTTTCGGACAGGGGAAAGAAGCTTTCTTT.

The chain joins TRBV10-2 to TRBJ1-4, with D perhaps TRBD1 (5 bases). CDR3 length equals 13 residues. The V end lost 5 bases, the J end lost 8 bases, and 12 bases lay between the germline ends. Germline-derived CDR1 and CDR2 are WSHSY and SAAADI. The CDR3 DNA sequence: TGCGCCAGCAGTCGGGGCTGGCGGGAAAAACTGTTTTTT. Translating it yields CASSRGWREKLFF.

This clonotype was detected a few times. The chain carries TRBV3-1 and TRBJ2-1; 8 positions match TRBD1. Looked up from germline, CDR1 is LGHDT and CDR2 is YNNKEL (reference sequence). CDR3 length: 14 amino acids. The trim removed 2 bases at V and 5 bases at J, leaving 2 bases unmatched. The CDR3 DNA reads TGTGCCAGCAGCCAACGGACAGGGAACAATGAGCAGTTCTTC. Its translation: CASSQRTGNNEQFF.

This clonotype appeared once. The junction departs from the called germline gene at one end, perhaps through a read error. This chain links TRBV6-1 with TRBJ2-2, with a possible D match to TRBD2 (5 bases). The CDR3 is made up of 15 amino acids. Germline values: CDR1 MNHNS, CDR2 SASEGT. For the CDR3, the DNA is TGTGCCAGCAGTGAAGTGTCGGAAAACACCGGGGAGCTGTCTTTT. As protein: CASSEVSENTGELSF.

The chain has TRBV2 and TRBJ2-2; the match to TRBD2 covers 13 bases. Germline trimming cut 8 bases from V and 5 bases from J; bases unmatched to any gene: 2. The CDR3 consists of 14 residues. Germline V lookup: CDR1 SNHLY, CDR2 FYNNEI. CDR3 DNA sequence: TGTGCCAGCCAGGGACTAGCGGGAACCGGGGAGCTGTTTTTT. Its translation is CASQGLAGTGELFF.

The sample holds a few counts of this clonotype. V usage is TRBV20-1 and J usage is TRBJ2-7; the match to TRBD2 covers 7 bases. This CDR3 is 13 amino acids long. The germline V gene encodes CDR1 DFQATT and CDR2 SNEGSKA (reference sequence). V lost 6 bases to trimming and J lost 5 bases; unmatched junction nucleotides: 10. CDR3 DNA: TGCAGTGCCCCGGGGGGAGGGAGTAACGAGCAGTACTTC. The encoded protein is CSAPGGGSNEQYF.

This clonotype was recorded at least ten times. This chain links TRBV20-1 with TRBJ1-1; a weak D match, TRBD1 (5 bases). Trimming left V 6 bases short and J 2 bases short, with 13 bases between. Germline V gene sequence: CDR1 DFQATT, CDR2 SNEGSKA (reference sequence). The CDR3 length is 13 residues. CDR3 protein: CSARRDPNTEAFF. The CDR3 DNA reads as TGCAGTGCGCGCAGGGACCCTAACACTGAAGCTTTCTTT.

This clonotype was picked up many times. The chain recombines TRBV2 with TRBJ1-1; 7 bases map to TRBD1. V lost 6 bases, J lost 11 bases, and 6 bases stayed unmatched. The germline CDR1 and CDR2 sequences are SNHLY and FYNNEI. This CDR3 is built from 11 residues. The CDR3 protein is CASSLDRPAFF. The DNA of the CDR3 is TGTGCCAGCAGCCTGGACAGGCCGGCTTTCTTT.

This clonotype came up many times. The chain couples TRBV7-9 to TRBJ2-1; 12 nucleotides match TRBD2. The V and J ends lost 5 bases and 5 bases, in that order; junction bases with no gene match: 22. The CDR3 runs to 21 residues. Germline V lookup: CDR1 SEHNR, CDR2 FQNEAQ (reference sequence). The CDR3 reads CASSHSILTELAGGPDNEQFF. The CDR3 region has the DNA TGTGCCAGCAGCCATTCTATTCTAACCGAACTAGCGGGGGGACCAGACAATGAGCAGTTCTTC.

V and J are TRBV6-6 and TRBJ2-2; 10 bases map to TRBD2. Losses at the gene ends were 2 bases for V and 5 bases for J; bases not matched to a gene: 8. CDR1 is MNHNY, CDR2 SVGAGI, per germline (reference sequence). This CDR3 has 17 residues. CDR3 bases: TGTGCCAGCAGTTACCAAGCGGGGGGGCCGAGAACCGGGGAGCTGTTTTTT. It translates to CASSYQAGGPRTGELFF.

The rearrangement links TRBV19 to TRBJ2-2; either TRBD1 or TRBD2 may supply D (6 bases each). Germline-derived CDR1 and CDR2 are LNHDA and SQIVND (reference sequence). The CDR3 runs 15 residues. The V and J ends lost 6 bases and 4 bases respectively, with 15 bases between them. CDR3 sequence: CASSGGQTLTGELFF. CDR3 nucleotides: TGTGCCAGTAGCGGGGGCCAGACGCTCACCGGGGAGCTGTTTTTT.

This clonotype was recorded once. This chain connects TRBV5-5 to TRBJ2-1; perhaps D is TRBD1 or TRBD2 (6 bases each). Germline-derived CDR1 and CDR2 are SGHKS and YYEKEE (reference sequence). V was pared by 4 bases and J by 8 bases, with 19 bases between. This CDR3 has 15 residues. CDR3 DNA sequence: TGTGCCAGCAGCCCGGGTCCGGGGGCTCGACATGAGCAGTTCTTC. Protein sequence: CASSPGPGARHEQFF.

This chain connects TRBV19 to TRBJ2-1; D possibly corresponds to TRBD2 (5 bases). CDR3 size: 15 residues. The germline V and J ends were trimmed by 5 bases and 3 bases, with 14 bases remaining between them. Germline CDR1 LNHDA, CDR2 SQIVND (reference sequence). The CDR3 bases are TGTGCCAGTAGTTTTAACACCGGGGACTACAATGAGCAGTTCTTC. Translated: CASSFNTGDYNEQFF.

This clonotype showed up just a few times. This clone may be a read error of a much larger clone one base away. The gene calls are TRBV20-1 and TRBJ2-1; D is perhaps TRBD1 or TRBD2 (6 bases each). Germline V gene data show CDR1 as DFQATT and CDR2 as SNEGSKA (reference sequence). CDR3 size: 14 residues. The CDR3 region is CGAVPGAPRNEQFF. In DNA form, the CDR3 reads TGCGGTGCTGTGCCGGGGGCCCCTAGGAATGAGCAGTTCTTC.